This T cell receptor (beta chain) originates from a study of T cells in localized non-small cell lung cancer. V was trimmed by 5 bases and J by 4 bases, leaving 14 bases between them. This CDR3 has 14 residues. In germline, CDR1 is KGHSH, CDR2 LQKENI. Repertoires were generated with immunoSEQ multiplex PCR, while TCRdb's copy carries only in-frame clones and drops some. Of 52,000 or so clones listed, 75% to 90% are singletons. As regards this clone: Its matching antigen is unknown.

Findings and caveats of the study: With higher T cell density in blood came longer overall survival. Appearing in adjacent lung were a median about 50 of the top 100 tumor clones. Uninvolved neighboring lung showed the greatest T cell clonality, exceeding tumor. Without multi-region sequencing, intratumor heterogeneity could not be excluded.

This chain uses TRBV18 with TRBJ1-1; weak D call: TRBD1 (5 bases). The sample in question was peripheral blood mononuclear cells, obtained before any cancer treatment. The receptor was isolated from a man between 40 and 70 years old with stage III lung adenocarcinoma. This CDR3 is CASSEGQVVTEAFF. The DNA of the CDR3 is TGTGCCAGCTCAGAAGGACAAGTGGTCACTGAAGCTTTCTTT.